The following is a TCR beta chain sequence with its context. This sample is drawn from a study of control samples from healthy donors and cancer patients. V lost 0 bases to trimming and J lost 7 bases, with 19 bases between them. The CDR3 is made up of 16 amino acids. Germline loops: CDR1 SGDLS, CDR2 YYNGEE. Data came from immunoSEQ multiplex PCR; TCRdb stores just in-frame clones and leaves some out. The profile shows 90,000 to 150,000 clones, just over 90% of them singletons. The chain employs TRBV9 and TRBJ1-1, with D unclear. Specimen: blood. The receptor was derived from a woman aged 18-29 years in good health. CDR3 amino acids: CASSVVAATTHFEAFF. For the CDR3, the DNA is TGTGCCAGCAGCGTAGTGGCAGCGACTACCCACTTTGAAGCTTTCTTT.